The clone carrying this TCR beta chain has a handful of counts. What it recognizes is unknown. The CDR3 is 18 amino acids. Germline V CDR1 and CDR2: MNHEY, SVGEGT. V lost 5 bases to trimming and J lost 8 bases; unmatched junction nucleotides: 14. This record belongs to a study of T cell responses to AZD1222 COVID-19 vaccine. The study's findings and limits: Spike-specific TCR breadth and depth went up after people got two AZD1222 doses. Researchers report vaccine-associated CD4 TCRs spanning spike, with dominance at 160-218 and 743-854.

Sequencing was performed with immunoSEQ multiplex PCR; in TCRdb, only in-frame clones are kept and a portion is missing. The sample lists about 150,000 clones, 94% occurring once. The J gene is TRBJ2-1, the V gene TRBV6-2 or TRBV6-3, with TRBD2 matching 14 bases. The clonotype originates from an adult in good health. The sequences come from peripheral blood, collected on day 0 of AZD1222 vaccination. As DNA, the CDR3 is TGTGCCAGCAGTCAGGGACTAGCGGGGGCCATAGGGGGATATGAGCAGTTCTTC. It is translated as CASSQGLAGAIGGYEQFF.